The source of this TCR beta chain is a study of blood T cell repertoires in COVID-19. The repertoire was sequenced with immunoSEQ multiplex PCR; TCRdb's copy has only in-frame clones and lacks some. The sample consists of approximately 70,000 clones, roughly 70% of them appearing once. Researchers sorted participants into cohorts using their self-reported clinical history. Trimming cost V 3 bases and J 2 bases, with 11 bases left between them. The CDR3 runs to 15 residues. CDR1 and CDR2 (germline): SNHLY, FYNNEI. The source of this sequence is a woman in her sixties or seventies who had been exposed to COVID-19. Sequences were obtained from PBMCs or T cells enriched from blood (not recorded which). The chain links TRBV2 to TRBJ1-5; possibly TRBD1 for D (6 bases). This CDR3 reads CASSDGGAGNQPQHF. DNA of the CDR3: TGTGCCAGCAGTGATGGGGGGGCAGGCAATCAGCCCCAGCATTTT.